A selection of T cell receptor beta chains follows, all from one sample in a study of cytomegalovirus exposure and HLA in healthy donors. Sequencing used immunoSEQ multiplex PCR; TCRdb keeps in-frame clones, though not all of them. The sample has fewer than 200,000 clones; over 65% are singletons. Sequenced input: PBMCs. The source of these receptors is a female donor in good health and CMV-seronegative. CDR3s include the opening cysteine and the closing phenylalanine or tryptophan. D genes are given only for firm matches. Some rows have no size entry. The others give once, few or many, or a class for an expanded clone.

>-|TRBV28|TRBJ2-5|-
CASIPGGTRETQYF
TGTGCCAGCATCCCAGGGGGGACTAGAGAGACCCAGTACTTC
>-|TRBV11-3|TRBJ2-7|-
CASSLRESHEQYF
TGTGCCAGCAGCTTGCGAGAGTCCCACGAGCAGTACTTC
>few|TRBV27|TRBJ1-1|TRBD1
CASSFRRDRYEPLNTEAFF
TGTGCCAGCAGTTTCCGGAGGGACAGATATGAACCATTGAACACTGAAGCTTTCTTT
>-|TRBV30|TRBJ1-6|TRBD1
CAWSSTGGRPPLHF
TGTGCCTGGAGTTCGACAGGGGGACGACCTCCCCTCCACTTT
>-|TRBV5-4|TRBJ2-1|TRBD2
CASSAESGGSYNEQFF
TGTGCCAGCAGCGCGGAGTCGGGAGGGTCCTACAATGAGCAGTTCTTC
>-|TRBV5-6|TRBJ2-5|TRBD1
CASSGTVVGETQYF
TGTGCCAGCAGCGGGACAGTGGTCGGGGAGACCCAGTACTTC
>-|TRBV18|TRBJ1-3|-
CASSPNLSGNTIYF
TGTGCCAGCTCACCCAACCTATCTGGAAACACCATATATTTT
>once|TRBV7-2|TRBJ1-5|TRBD1
CASSNRGGNQPQHF
TGTGCCAGCAGTAACAGGGGGGGCAATCAGCCCCAGCATTTT
>-|TRBV28|TRBJ2-1|TRBD2
CASSLWASGGNEQFF
TGTGCCAGCAGTTTATGGGCTAGCGGGGGCAATGAGCAGTTCTTC
>-|TRBV7-9|TRBJ1-2|-
CASSSRSVWGYTF
TGTGCCAGCAGCTCTCGGTCGGTTTGGGGCTACACCTTC
>once|TRBV7-3|TRBJ2-2|-
CASSKLAGANTGELFF
TGTGCCAGCAGCAAATTAGCAGGGGCGAACACCGGGGAGCTGTTTTTT
>-|TRBV19|TRBJ2-2|TRBD1
CASRSGTGSNGELFF
TGTGCCAGTAGGTCGGGGACAGGGTCTAACGGGGAGCTGTTTTTT
>-|TRBV19|TRBJ2-7|-
CASSINANYEQYF
TGTGCCAGTTCTATAAATGCAAACTACGAGCAGTACTTC
>-|TRBV5-1|TRBJ2-6|-
CATEPGQGSSGANGLTF
TGCGCCACCGAACCGGGGCAGGGGTCCTCTGGGGCCAACGGCCTGACTTTC
>-|TRBV6-5|TRBJ1-3|-
CASSPAVSSGNTIYF
TGTGCCAGCAGTCCCGCGGTGAGCTCTGGAAACACCATATATTTT
>-|TRBV20-1|TRBJ2-7|-
CSARLNEQYF
TGCAGTGCTAGGTTAAACGAGCAGTACTTC
>few|TRBV5-1|TRBJ2-7|-
CASSLGGLSYEQYF
TGCGCCAGCAGCTTGGGAGGACTTTCCTACGAGCAGTACTTC
>-|TRBV7-2|TRBJ2-4|-
CASSLDDSLRYF
TGTGCCAGCAGCTTGGACGACAGTCTGCGGTACTTC
>-|TRBV7-2|TRBJ2-5|TRBD2
CASLDRAGKETQYF
TGTGCCAGCTTGGATCGAGCGGGGAAGGAGACCCAGTACTTC
>-|TRBV7-8|TRBJ2-7|-
CASRQPAPGTDTYEQYF
TGTGCCAGCAGACAACCGGCCCCCGGAACAGATACCTACGAGCAGTACTTC
>few|TRBV18|TRBJ2-1|-
CASSPADTYNEQFF
TGTGCCAGCTCACCAGCGGACACCTACAATGAGCAGTTCTTC
>-|TRBV30|TRBJ1-1|-
CAWRVQVNTEAFF
TGTGCCTGGAGGGTACAAGTTAACACTGAAGCTTTCTTT
>few|TRBV5-1|TRBJ2-3|TRBD2
CASRGAGGTDTQYF
TGCGCCAGCAGGGGCGCGGGGGGCACAGATACGCAGTATTTT
>-|TRBV14|TRBJ1-2|-
CASSQDYAEVQGYTF
TGTGCCAGCAGCCAAGATTATGCGGAGGTTCAGGGCTACACCTTC
>-|TRBV5-1|TRBJ2-7|TRBD1
CASSLYSGQGAHEQYF
TGCGCCAGCAGCTTGTACTCCGGACAGGGGGCGCACGAGCAGTACTTC
>-|TRBV7-9|TRBJ1-2|-
CASTWRTETMDYTF
TGTGCCAGCACCTGGCGGACAGAAACTATGGACTACACCTTC
>-|TRBV9|TRBJ2-2|TRBD2
CASSVGGGGTGELFF
TGTGCCAGCAGCGTAGGGGGGGGTGGCACCGGGGAGCTGTTTTTT
>-|TRBV7-9|TRBJ1-3|-
CASRLDDSSGNTIYF
TGTGCCAGCAGGTTGGACGACAGCTCTGGAAACACCATATATTTT
>-|TRBV7-6|TRBJ2-3|-
CASSSEIGDTDTQYF
TGTGCCAGCAGCTCTGAGATAGGGGACACAGATACGCAGTATTTT
>-|TRBV7-3|TRBJ2-3|-
CASSLGGGRSGTDTQYF
TGTGCCAGCAGCTTGGGGGGGGGCCGAAGTGGCACAGATACGCAGTATTTT
>-|TRBV19|TRBJ2-5|TRBD1
CASSRITGTGGVETQYF
TGTGCCAGTAGTAGAATCACCGGGACAGGGGGCGTTGAGACCCAGTACTTC
>-|TRBV18|TRBJ2-3|TRBD1
CASSPPTGGTDTQYF
TGTGCCAGCTCACCCCCGACAGGGGGCACAGATACGCAGTATTTT
>-|TRBV5-1|TRBJ2-1|-
CASNGGGGSYNEQFF
TGCGCCAGCAACGGGGGAGGGGGGTCCTACAATGAGCAGTTCTTC
>-|TRBV5-8|TRBJ1-2|-
CASSLVRGNTGYTF
TGTGCCAGCAGCTTGGTTCGGGGTAACACTGGCTACACCTTC